These T cell receptor beta chains were read from a single sample in a study of technical replicates of blood from a handful of donors. TCRdb keeps only in-frame clones here, not all; method: immunoSEQ multiplex PCR. The sample includes tens of thousands of clones, approximately 89% of them seen just once. Sequences were obtained from T cells isolated from PBMCs. These receptors all come from a human donor in good health. CDR3s include the opening cysteine and the closing phenylalanine or tryptophan. A D gene is named only where the DNA matches it firmly. Clone size is given for some rows only: seen once, a few or many times, or a class if the clone is expanded.

>TRBD1|TRBV11-2|-|TRBJ1-1
CASSLAGGNTEAFF
TGTGCCAGCAGCTTAGCAGGGGGAAACACTGAAGCTTTCTTT
>TRBD2|TRBV16|-|TRBJ2-1
CASSRGLAGDEQFF
TGTGCCAGCAGCCGTGGACTAGCCGGCGATGAGCAGTTCTTC
>TRBD2|TRBV25-1|-|TRBJ2-7
CASSKAGGEGEQYF
TGTGCCAGCTCTAAAGCGGGAGGGGAGGGCGAGCAGTACTTC
>TRBD2|TRBV5-1|-|TRBJ2-1
CASRTAGDREQFF
TGCGCCAGCAGGACAGCGGGAGACCGTGAGCAGTTCTTC
>-|TRBV10-3|-|TRBJ2-2
CAISDLRNTGELFF
TGTGCCATCAGTGATTTGCGGAACACCGGGGAGCTGTTTTTT
>TRBD1|TRBV9|few|TRBJ1-1
CASSVGRTGNTEAFF
TGTGCCAGCAGCGTAGGTCGGACAGGGAACACTGAAGCTTTCTTT
>TRBD1|TRBV5-1|-|TRBJ2-2
CASSSSGGRTGELFF
TGCGCCAGCAGCTCCTCAGGGGGCCGGACCGGGGAGCTGTTTTTT
>-|TRBV5-1|-|TRBJ2-3
CASSLTGAHRADTQYF
TGCGCCAGCAGCTTAACGGGAGCCCACCGCGCAGATACGCAGTATTTT
>TRBD2|TRBV10-3|-|TRBJ2-1
CAITPTLAGGYNEQFF
TGTGCCATCACGCCGACACTAGCGGGAGGATACAATGAGCAGTTCTTC
>-|TRBV4-3|-|TRBJ1-2
CASSQEFGANYGYTF
TGCGCCAGCAGCCAAGAGTTCGGTGCTAACTATGGCTACACCTTC
>TRBD2|TRBV25-1|-|TRBJ2-3
CASSEYGLGMTDTQYF
TGTGCCAGCAGTGAATATGGACTAGGGATGACAGATACGCAGTATTTT
>-|TRBV29-1|-|TRBJ2-3
CSVGKESDTQYF
TGCAGCGTTGGAAAGGAGTCAGATACGCAGTATTTT
>-|TRBV12-5|-|TRBJ2-5
CASGLVSGGPWGETQYF
TGTGCTAGTGGTTTGGTAAGTGGAGGACCCTGGGGAGAGACCCAGTACTTC
>-|TRBV30|-|TRBJ1-6
CAWSVLGPHSPLHF
TGTGCCTGGAGTGTACTTGGGCCGCATTCACCCCTCCACTTT
>-|TRBV6-6|-|TRBJ2-5
CASSPGTYQETQYF
TGTGCCAGCAGTCCAGGGACATACCAAGAGACCCAGTACTTC
>-|TRBV27|-|TRBJ1-1
CASSTWGLNTEAFF
TGTGCCAGCAGCACTTGGGGGCTGAACACTGAAGCTTTCTTT
>-|TRBV12-5|-|TRBJ2-2
CASGPPLEVNTGELFF
TGTGCTAGTGGTCCCCCCCTTGAGGTAAACACCGGGGAGCTGTTTTTT
>TRBD1|TRBV7-8|-|TRBJ1-1
CASSFNGQAINTEAFF
TGTGCCAGCAGCTTCAATGGACAGGCGATAAACACTGAAGCTTTCTTT
>-|TRBV7-9|-|TRBJ1-4
CASSSMESVNEKLFF
TGTGCCAGCAGCTCCATGGAAAGCGTTAATGAAAAACTGTTTTTT
>TRBD1|TRBV14|-|TRBJ1-1
CASSPRQGARNTEAFF
TGTGCCAGCAGCCCTCGACAGGGGGCGCGGAACACTGAAGCTTTCTTT
>-|TRBV4-1|-|TRBJ1-5
CASSQDDRGRNQPQHF
TGCGCCAGCAGCCAAGATGATAGGGGCAGAAATCAGCCCCAGCATTTT
>TRBD1|TRBV5-1|-|TRBJ2-3
CASSSGQGPDTQYF
TGCGCCAGCAGCTCCGGACAGGGCCCAGATACGCAGTATTTT
>TRBD1|TRBV7-2|-|TRBJ1-5
CASSLSGRGALGNQPQHF
TGTGCCAGCAGCTTAAGCGGCAGGGGGGCGCTGGGCAATCAGCCCCAGCATTTT
>-|TRBV9|-|TRBJ2-7
CASISGERPYEQYF
TGTGCCAGCATTTCCGGCGAGCGTCCCTACGAGCAGTACTTC
>-|TRBV2|-|TRBJ1-1
CASSEGRYTEAFF
TGTGCCAGCAGTGAGGGCCGCTACACTGAAGCTTTCTTT
>-|TRBV19|-|TRBJ1-1
CASSIRQGNTEAFF
TGTGCCAGTAGTATCCGCCAGGGTAACACTGAAGCTTTCTTT
>TRBD1|TRBV4-1|-|TRBJ1-2
CASSQEIIDRGLYGYTF
TGCGCCAGCAGCCAAGAAATAATAGACAGGGGGCTCTATGGCTACACCTTC
>-|TRBV19|-|TRBJ2-5
CASRMNRDAEGGTQYF
TGTGCCAGTAGGATGAACCGGGACGCCGAGGGAGGGACCCAGTACTTC
>-|TRBV30|-|TRBJ2-4
CAWSLIAKNIQYF
TGTGCCTGGAGTTTAATAGCCAAAAACATTCAGTACTTC
>-|TRBV4-2|-|TRBJ1-1
CASSQDPRTGKNTEAFF
TGTGCCAGCAGCCAGGATCCCCGGACTGGGAAGAACACTGAAGCTTTCTTT
>-|TRBV2|-|TRBJ1-1
CASITPTGRTEAFF
TGTGCCAGCATCACACCCACAGGGCGGACTGAAGCTTTCTTT
>TRBD2|TRBV6-4|-|TRBJ2-1
CASSDRGLAGGNGEQFF
TGTGCCAGCAGTGATAGGGGACTAGCGGGAGGTAACGGTGAGCAGTTCTTC
>TRBD2|TRBV7-6|-|TRBJ2-1
CASSLAASGNYNEQFF
TGTGCCAGCAGCTTAGCCGCTAGCGGGAACTACAATGAGCAGTTCTTC
>TRBD1|TRBV4-3|-|TRBJ1-1
CASSQDLWDRGPTEAFF
TGCGCCAGCAGCCAAGATCTGTGGGACAGGGGGCCCACTGAAGCTTTCTTT
>TRBD1|TRBV27|-|TRBJ2-7
CASSITRDRGNEQYF
TGTGCCAGCAGCATTACCCGGGACAGGGGCAACGAGCAGTACTTC
>-|TRBV10-3|-|TRBJ1-1
CAISESGLGGTEAFF
TGTGCCATCAGTGAGTCTGGACTCGGGGGGACTGAAGCTTTCTTT
>TRBD1|TRBV14|-|TRBJ1-5
CASSLRLQGADQPQHF
TGTGCCAGCAGCCTTCGATTACAGGGGGCCGATCAGCCCCAGCATTTT